This T cell receptor (beta chain) was found in a study of CXCR3-negative and CXCR3-positive naive CD8 T cells. As for the study in general: The total count of TRB reads reached 120 million to 150 million, and each library contributed about 1.5 +/- 0.3 million.

The libraries of TRB cDNA were prepared using 5' RACE with UMI labels. TCRdb re-called the 5' RACE reads; one entry per CDR3 protein, DNA not given. Its table lists approximately 56,000 distinct CDR3 sequences. This CDR3 comprises 16 residues. Germline lookup yields CDR1 MNHNY and CDR2 SVGAGI (reference sequence). Sorts performed in triplicate captured 300,000 to 350,000 cells each from every CD8+ T cell subset. CD45RO-CCR7+CD27+CD95- cells counted as naive CD8+ T cells. V gene TRBV6-6 combines with J gene TRBJ1-6. The clonotype originates from a human donor in good health. Some clones in this sample may be carry-over from other donors' samples. Material for sequencing was naive CXCR3- CD8+ T cells from blood. Indicated subset: CD45RO-CCR7+CD27+CD95- naive CD8+ T cells lacking CXCR3 (TNR3-). The CDR3 loop is CASATGRVPYNSPLHF.